This TCR beta chain was sequenced during a study of CD8 T cells in ankylosing spondylitis. The study's findings and limits: A number of the motif variants had already been described in reactive arthritis synovial fluid and blood. Those disease-linked clones were CD8+; they were also relatively rare in peripheral blood. Roughly eight highly homologous variants formed a TCR beta motif that appeared characteristic of ankylosing spondylitis blood. Reportedly, matched ankylosing spondylitis synovial fluid was significantly enriched for disease-linked clones.

Library preparation for TCR beta used quantitative 5'-RACE with molecular barcodes. TCRdb redid the calling of the 5' RACE reads with MiXCR, one entry per CDR3 protein. The sample consists of fewer than 450,000 distinct CDR3 sequences, under 20% of them appearing once. This clonotype has only a few counts. Its antigen is unidentified. The CDR3 contains 16 residues. Trimming stripped 3 bases from V and 0 bases from J, with 13 bases between. Germline V CDR1 and CDR2: MGHRA, YSYEKL. The V gene is TRBV4-1, the J gene TRBJ2-3; possible D gene TRBD2, 6 bases. This TCR derives from a male donor with ankylosing spondylitis. The specimen sequenced was blood, either unsorted or a sorted T cell fraction (not recorded which). The CDR3 DNA reads as TGCGCCAGCAGCCAGGGAAGCGGGTATAGCACAGATACGCAGTATTTT. Amino acid sequence: CASSQGSGYSTDTQYF.